Following are 20 T cell receptor beta chains from one sample sequenced in a study of blood T cell repertoires in COVID-19. Clones were sequenced by immunoSEQ multiplex PCR, and TCRdb holds only the in-frame ones, with some missing. Here the sample spans 250,000 to 300,000 clones, approximately 85% being singletons. Input material: PBMCs or T cells enriched from blood (not recorded which). Source of these receptors: a woman between 45 and 60 years old who had recovered from COVID-19.

This clone came up once. The chain combines TRBV29-1 with TRBJ2-5, with D possibly being TRBD2 (6 bases). This CDR3 is built from 12 residues. Between the trimmed V and J ends, which lost 0 bases and 9 bases, there was a span of 11 bases. Per germline, CDR1 SQVTM and CDR2 ANQGSEA. This CDR3 reads CSVEDSWGAQYF. The CDR3 bases are TGCAGCGTTGAAGATTCCTGGGGGGCCCAGTACTTC.

This clone was counted a single time. The chain links TRBV23-1 to TRBJ2-3; D is perhaps TRBD2 (5 bases). TRBV23-1 belongs to the ORF category, with a function that is uncertain. This CDR3 comprises 14 residues. V lost 4 bases and J lost 4, with 12 bases in between. The CDR3 here is CASSRRQRADTQYF. The CDR3 DNA sequence: TGCGCCAGCAGTCGTCGTCAGAGGGCAGATACGCAGTATTTT.

The gene calls are TRBV3-1 (or the pseudogene TRBV3-2) and TRBJ2-1, with 8 bases lining up with TRBD1. The CDR3 totals 14 residues. Germline trimming cut 0 bases from V and 10 bases from J; bases unmatched to any gene: 5. Germline V CDR1 and CDR2: LGHDT, YNNKEL (reference sequence). The CDR3 DNA is TGTGCCAGCAGCCAAGATGGACAGGGCCTCGAGCAGTTCTTC. It is translated as CASSQDGQGLEQFF.

V usage is TRBV3-1 (or the pseudogene TRBV3-2) and J usage is TRBJ2-7, with a weak D call TRBD1 (6 bases). Per the germline V gene, CDR1 is LGHDT and CDR2 is YNNKEL (reference sequence). This CDR3 has 13 residues. Trimming stripped 1 base from V and 9 bases from J, with 13 bases between. The CDR3 coding sequence is TGTGCCAGCAGCCAAGGGACAGCTTCCTGGCAGTACTTC. It translates to CASSQGTASWQYF.

A single count supports this clone. The CDR3 DNA reads as TGTGCCAGCAGCCAAGGAGCCGGGACAGAAAGGACTTCACCCCTCCACTTT. It specifies CASSQGAGTERTSPLHF. The chain combines TRBV3-1 (or the pseudogene TRBV3-2) with TRBJ1-6; TRBD1 matches 7 bases. Germline lookup yields CDR1 LGHDT and CDR2 YNNKEL (reference sequence). J gave up 9 bases and V 1 base, and 12 bases lay outside the gene matches. The CDR3 has 17 residues.

The chain couples TRBV5-1 to TRBJ2-1; TRBD1 matches 9 bases. Germline V lookup: CDR1 SGHRS, CDR2 YFSETQ. This CDR3 comprises 15 residues. V lost 0 bases to trimming and J lost 7 bases; unmatched junction nucleotides: 5. The CDR3 sequence: CASSLDRGRGNEQFF. CDR3 sequence (DNA): TGCGCCAGCAGCTTGGACAGGGGGCGCGGAAATGAGCAGTTCTTC.

The chain joins TRBV7-6 to TRBJ1-5; D might be TRBD1 (5 bases). The V and J ends lost 2 bases and 5 bases respectively, with 7 bases between them. Germline V lookup: CDR1 SGHVS, CDR2 FNYEAQ. This CDR3 is 13 amino acids long. Written as DNA, the CDR3 is TGTGCCAGCAGCTTAAGGGGTGATCAGCCCCAGCATTTT. Translated, it gives CASSLRGDQPQHF. Based on the CDR3 plus reference TRBV7-6 and TRBJ1-5, the full variable domain is GAGVSQSPRYKVTKRGQDVALRCDPISGHVSLYWYRQALGQGPEFLTYFNYEAQQDKSGLPNDRFSAERPEGSISTLTIQRTEQRDSAMYRCASSLRGDQPQHFGDGTRLSIL.

The sample holds one count of this clone. The rearrangement joins TRBV7-9 to TRBJ2-1; 11 positions match TRBD2. This CDR3 has 16 amino acids. J gave up 4 bases and V 7 bases, and 9 bases lay outside the gene matches. CDR1 and CDR2 (germline): SEHNR, FQNEAQ (reference sequence). The CDR3 region is CASTASGRLPYNEQFF. The CDR3 DNA reads as TGTGCCAGCACGGCTAGCGGGAGGCTACCTTACAATGAGCAGTTCTTC. Full variable domain (remainder filled in from reference TRBV7-9 and TRBJ2-1): DTGVSQNPRHKITKRGQNVTFRCDPISEHNRLYWYRQTLGQGPEFLTYFQNEAQLEKSRLLSDRFSAERPKGSFSTLEIQRTEQGDSAMYLCASTASGRLPYNEQFFGPGTRLTVL.

This clone turned up a few times. The rearrangement joins TRBV27 to TRBJ2-2; the match to TRBD1 covers 9 bases. This CDR3 has 15 amino acids. Germline assignment: CDR1 MNHEY and CDR2 SMNVEV (reference sequence). With 6 bases clipped from V and 5 bases from J, the junction kept 7 bases outside the gene matches. CDR3 amino acids: CASRQGAIKTGELFF. CDR3 nucleotides: TGTGCCAGCAGACAGGGGGCAATAAAAACCGGGGAGCTGTTTTTT.

V and J are TRBV5-1 and TRBJ2-2; the D is unclear. This CDR3 has 15 residues. The germline V gene has CDR1 SGHRS and CDR2 YFSETQ. V was cut by 2 bases and J by 5 bases, with 13 bases left in between. Written as DNA, the CDR3 is TGCGCCAGCAGCTTCTTTGGTGTAGCTACCGGGGAGCTGTTTTTT. Its protein product is CASSFFGVATGELFF.

This clone was recorded at least ten times. The gene calls are TRBV4-1 and TRBJ1-1, with a possible D match to TRBD1 (5 bases). V lost 3 bases, J lost 4 bases, and 15 bases lay in between. CDR3 size: 15 residues. Germline CDR1 reads MGHRA; CDR2 reads YSYEKL. CDR3 sequence (DNA): TGCGCCAGCAGCCACGCGTACCGGGGGACCACTGAAGCTTTCTTT. Protein product: CASSHAYRGTTEAFF.

The rearrangement links TRBV28 to TRBJ2-7; the match to TRBD2 covers 9 bases. The CDR3 is made up of 15 amino acids. Germline CDR1 MDHEN, CDR2 SYDVKM. The ends lost 2 bases at V and 4 bases at J; junction bases unmatched: 6. For the CDR3, the DNA is TGTGCCAGCAGTTTAGCGGGAGGGCCTTCATACGAGCAGTACTTC. Amino acids: CASSLAGGPSYEQYF.

This chain connects TRBV3-1 (or the pseudogene TRBV3-2) to TRBJ1-1, with TRBD1 matching 8 bases. Unmatched junction bases numbered 5, after V lost 1 base and J lost 4 bases. CDR1 is LGHDT, CDR2 YNNKEL, per germline (reference sequence). The CDR3 has 15 residues. The DNA of the CDR3 is TGTGCCAGCAGCCAAGTTTCCACAGGGGGCACTGAAGCTTTCTTT. It translates to CASSQVSTGGTEAFF.

This clone was observed a few times. The chain uses TRBV5-1 and TRBJ2-7, with a tentative D call TRBD1 (6 bases). CDR1 is SGHRS and CDR2 is YFSETQ in the germline V gene. The CDR3 consists of 20 residues. The V gene lost 4 bases and the J gene lost 2 bases, with 31 bases spanning the gap. The CDR3 bases are TGCGCCAGCAGCCTGCTTGCCCGGGACAAAGACCTAAGATTGGCCTACGAGCAGTACTTC. Translation gives CASSLLARDKDLRLAYEQYF.

The chain joins TRBV28 to TRBJ1-2, with D tentatively TRBD1 (5 bases). With 1 base removed from V and 7 bases from J, the gap between germline ends came to 16 bases. This CDR3 is built from 15 residues. Germline assignment: CDR1 MDHEN and CDR2 SYDVKM. CDR3 bases: TGTGCCAGCAGTTTATATCAGGGAACTGTCTCTGGCTACACCTTC. It codes for CASSLYQGTVSGYTF.

This chain joins TRBV6-5 and TRBJ1-2; 8 bases align to TRBD1. V lost 0 bases, J lost 6 bases, and 9 bases stayed unmatched. CDR3 length equals 16 residues. CDR1 and CDR2 (germline): MNHEY, SVGAGI. The chain's CDR3 is CASSYSKAGGADGYTF. Here the CDR3 DNA reads TGTGCCAGCAGTTACTCGAAGGCAGGGGGCGCAGATGGCTACACCTTC.

This chain uses TRBV3-1 (or the pseudogene TRBV3-2) with TRBJ1-5; 11 bases map to TRBD1. Per the germline V gene, CDR1 is LGHDT and CDR2 is YNNKEL (reference sequence). V trimming: 4 bases; J trimming: 5 bases; junction bases outside the gene matches: 4. The CDR3 covers 15 residues. CDR3 bases: TGTGCCAGCAGCCGGTCGGACAGGGGGCATCAGCCCCAGCATTTT. Protein: CASSRSDRGHQPQHF.

The chain combines TRBV11-2 with TRBJ2-7, with D possibly being TRBD1 (6 bases). Germline V CDR1 and CDR2: SGHAT, FQNNGV. The CDR3 is 13 residues long. V gave up 3 bases and J gave up 3 bases, with 9 bases separating them. As DNA, the CDR3 is TGTGCCAGCAGCTTTCAGGGGAGCTACGAGCAGTACTTC. It yields the protein CASSFQGSYEQYF. The complete variable domain, with remaining parts taken from reference TRBV11-2 and TRBJ2-7, reads EAGVAQSPRYKIIEKRQSVAFWCNPISGHATLYWYQQILGQGPKLLIQFQNNGVVDDSQLPKDRFSAERLKGVDSTLKIQPAKLEDSAVYLCASSFQGSYEQYFGPGTRLTVT.

Here the CDR3 DNA reads TGTGCCAGTGCAAAAGGGGAAAGCAATCAGCCCCAGCATTTT. This sequence encodes CASAKGESNQPQHF. The rearrangement joins TRBV19 to TRBJ1-5; tentatively, D is TRBD1 (5 bases). The CDR3 runs 14 residues. V dropped 8 bases and J dropped 1 base, with 12 bases sitting between them. Germline V CDR1 and CDR2: LNHDA, SQIVND (reference sequence).

This sequence joins TRBV6-4 and TRBJ2-1, with D perhaps TRBD1 (5 bases). V was shortened by 2 bases and J by 2 bases, with 10 bases between the two germline ends. The CDR3 runs 15 residues. Germline V gives CDR1 MRHNA, CDR2 SNTAGT. The CDR3: CASSDRLGAYNEQFF. For the CDR3, the DNA is TGTGCCAGCAGTGACCGTCTAGGGGCCTACAATGAGCAGTTCTTC.